The 30 T cell receptor beta chains in this list originate from one sample, sequenced in a study of CD8 T cells in ankylosing spondylitis. TCRdb called the 5' RACE reads again in MiXCR, with one record for every CDR3 protein. The sample comprises hundreds of thousands of distinct CDR3 sequences, around 11% of which are singletons, and approximately 0.51% rests with the top ten. Their antigen targets remain unknown. Study-wide results and limits: Blood from ankylosing spondylitis patients appeared to carry a characteristic roughly eight-variant TCR beta motif.

Sequenced material: blood, either unsorted or a sorted T cell fraction (not recorded which). These receptors all stem from a male donor with ankylosing spondylitis.

The chain employs TRBV30 and TRBJ2-7; tentatively, D is TRBD1 (5 bases). The CDR3 is 13 amino acids. V was trimmed by 3 bases and J by 4 bases, leaving 13 bases between them. Germline CDR1 and CDR2: GTSNPN and SVGIG (reference sequence). In DNA, the CDR3 is TGTGCCTGGAGCTCAGGGTTTGCTTACGAGCAGTACTTC. Its protein is CAWSSGFAYEQYF.

CDR3 in DNA: TGTGCCAGCAGCAAAGGACAGGGGATCCCCGGGGAGCTGTTTTTT. Encoded protein: CASSKGQGIPGELFF. The chain couples TRBV9 to TRBJ2-2; 9 bases line up with TRBD1. The CDR3 runs 15 residues. Germline V lookup: CDR1 SGDLS, CDR2 YYNGEE. V shed 4 bases, J shed 6 bases, and the junction held 7 bases outside the gene matches. The full variable domain, rest sourced from reference TRBV9 and TRBJ2-2, is DSGVTQTPKHLITATGQRVTLRCSPRSGDLSVYWYQQSLDQGLQFLIQYYNGEERAKGNILERFSAQQFPDLHSELNLSSLELGDSALYFCASSKGQGIPGELFFGEGSRLTVL.

A few counts support this clonotype. This rearrangement joins TRBV7-6 to TRBJ2-2; 8 bases fit TRBD1. CDR3 length: 15 residues. With 5 bases clipped from V and 5 bases from J, the junction kept 7 bases outside the gene matches. Germline V lookup: CDR1 SGHVS, CDR2 FNYEAQ. The DNA for the CDR3 is TGTGCCAGCAGCGAAATATACAGGGGGACCGGGGAGCTGTTTTTT. As protein: CASSEIYRGTGELFF. The whole variable domain, filled in from reference TRBV7-6 and TRBJ2-2, reads GAGVSQSPRYKVTKRGQDVALRCDPISGHVSLYWYRQALGQGPEFLTYFNYEAQQDKSGLPNDRFSAERPEGSISTLTIQRTEQRDSAMYRCASSEIYRGTGELFFGEGSRLTVL.

This clonotype was seen a handful of times. The genes are TRBV28 and TRBJ2-7, with TRBD2 as a possible D gene (5 bases). V was cut by 6 bases and J by 3 bases, with 15 bases left in between. The CDR3 covers 14 residues. Germline V gives CDR1 MDHEN, CDR2 SYDVKM. CDR3 residues: CASSPYQRGYEQYF. As DNA, the CDR3 is TGTGCCAGCAGCCCCTATCAACGGGGCTACGAGCAGTACTTC.

This clonotype was found a few times. V gene TRBV7-9 combines with J gene TRBJ2-2; a possible D gene is TRBD2 (6 bases). The length of the CDR3 is 17 residues. The germline V gene has CDR1 SEHNR and CDR2 FQNEAQ (reference sequence). Trimming left V 1 base short and J 3 bases short, with 15 bases between. The CDR3 is CASSLGIGRLYTGELFF. The CDR3 DNA reads TGTGCCAGCAGCTTAGGAATCGGGAGACTTTACACCGGGGAGCTGTTTTTT.

The chain has TRBV20-1 and TRBJ2-1; 13 nucleotides line up with TRBD2. Losses at the gene ends were 4 bases for V and 7 bases for J; bases not matched to a gene: 4. The germline V gene has CDR1 DFQATT and CDR2 SNEGSKA (reference sequence). The CDR3 extends over 14 amino acids. The DNA of the CDR3 is TGCAGTGCTACAAGACTAGCGGGGGGTAATGAGCAGTTCTTC. This codes for CSATRLAGGNEQFF.

In DNA, the CDR3 is TGTGCCAGCTTTCCTCTGGCGGGGGGAGGCACCGGGGAGCTGTTTTTT. It encodes CASFPLAGGGTGELFF. The chain combines TRBV7-6 with TRBJ2-2, with TRBD2 matching over 8 bases. J gave up 4 bases and V 8 bases, and 12 bases lay outside the gene matches. From germline, CDR1 is SGHVS and CDR2 FNYEAQ. The CDR3 has 16 residues.

This clonotype was seen a handful of times. This rearrangement joins TRBV28 to TRBJ2-3; 7 bases align to TRBD2. There are 14 residues in the CDR3. After removal of 7 bases from V and 1 base from J, the junction contained 5 bases not matched to a gene. The germline gives CDR1 MDHEN, CDR2 SYDVKM. CDR3 residues: CASNEGGRTDTQYF. CDR3 bases: TGTGCCAGCAATGAGGGAGGGCGCACAGATACGCAGTATTTT.

The chain joins TRBV20-1 to TRBJ1-2; D not resolved. Germline V gives CDR1 DFQATT, CDR2 SNEGSKA (reference sequence). CDR3 length: 15 amino acids. V was clipped by 6 bases and J by 0 bases, with 17 bases between them. The CDR3 protein is CSAAWQAPTNYGYTF. CDR3 nucleotide sequence: TGCAGTGCCGCCTGGCAGGCTCCAACTAACTATGGCTACACCTTC.

Ten or more counts support this clonotype. V gene TRBV10-3 combines with J gene TRBJ2-5, with TRBD2 matching over 8 bases. Looked up from germline, CDR1 is ENHRY and CDR2 is SYGVKD. CDR3 length equals 14 residues. V shed 5 bases and J 1 base; nucleotides not matched to a gene: 3. CDR3 DNA sequence: TGTGCCATCAGTCCAAGCGGGAGCCAAGAGACCCAGTACTTC. Amino acid sequence: CAISPSGSQETQYF.

This clonotype was seen ten or more times. This chain joins TRBV28 and TRBJ1-5; D is ambiguous. This CDR3 has 11 amino acids. Germline loops: CDR1 MDHEN, CDR2 SYDVKM. The V and J ends lost 5 bases and 7 bases respectively, with 6 bases between them. The CDR3 region has the DNA TGTGCCAGCAGTATGGGGCAGCCCCAGCATTTT. It yields the protein CASSMGQPQHF.

This clonotype showed up many times. The V and J genes are TRBV29-1 and TRBJ2-7; a weak D match, TRBD1 (5 bases). CDR1 and CDR2 from the germline V gene are SQVTM and ANQGSEA. The V end lost 0 bases, the J end lost 6 bases, and 21 bases lay between the germline ends. The CDR3 runs to 16 residues. The CDR3 region is CSVEDPAGHANLEQYF. The CDR3 DNA is TGCAGCGTTGAAGATCCGGCAGGACACGCCAACCTCGAGCAGTACTTC.

CDR3 sequence: CASSYREGRENIQYF. The CDR3 DNA sequence: TGTGCCAGCAGCTACAGGGAAGGGAGAGAAAACATTCAGTACTTC. The chain is built from TRBV7-2 and TRBJ2-4, with a weak D call TRBD1 (6 bases). Trimming removed 4 bases at V and 5 bases at J, with 15 bases between. Germline V gene lookup returns CDR1 SGHTA and CDR2 FQGNSA. CDR3 length equals 15 residues.

The V gene is TRBV11-2, the J gene TRBJ2-2, with a possible D match to TRBD2 (7 bases). CDR1 is SGHAT, CDR2 FQNNGV, per germline. The V and J ends lost 5 bases and 6 bases respectively, with 13 bases between them. The CDR3 consists of 14 residues. Written as DNA, the CDR3 is TGTGCCAGCAGCCCCCAGGGGAGGGCCGGGGAGCTGTTTTTT. It codes for CASSPQGRAGELFF.

V is TRBV7-2 and J is TRBJ2-1, with D unclear. The CDR3 covers 14 residues. Germline assignment: CDR1 SGHTA and CDR2 FQGNSA. Trimming left V 1 base short and J 3 bases short, with 7 bases between. CDR3 in amino acids: CASSLGLIYNEQFF. CDR3 coding DNA: TGTGCCAGCAGCTTAGGCCTCATCTACAATGAGCAGTTCTTC.

The V call is TRBV7-2, the J call TRBJ1-1, with a weak D call TRBD1 (5 bases). CDR1 and CDR2 (germline): SGHTA, FQGNSA. V gave up 5 bases and J gave up 6 bases, with 16 bases separating them. The CDR3 consists of 14 residues. This CDR3 reads CASSVDPLGAEAFF. CDR3 nucleotides: TGTGCCAGCAGCGTTGACCCTTTGGGGGCTGAAGCTTTCTTT.

The chain links TRBV29-1 to TRBJ1-1, with unresolved D. Germline V gives CDR1 SQVTM, CDR2 ANQGSEA. V was clipped by 4 bases and J by 8 bases, with 11 bases between them. The CDR3 has 11 residues. The CDR3 bases are TGCAGCGTTGGTCGGACGGTAGAAGCTTTCTTT. Its protein is CSVGRTVEAFF.

This clonotype has more than one count but fewer than ten. The chain combines TRBV6-1 with TRBJ1-5, with D perhaps matching TRBD1 (5 bases). The length of the CDR3 is 15 residues. Germline loops: CDR1 MNHNS, CDR2 SASEGT. Trimming pared 6 bases from V and 2 bases from J, leaving 14 bases between. The CDR3 here is CASSPRGTGNQPQHF. The CDR3 nucleotides read TGTGCCAGCAGCCCGCGGGGGACGGGCAATCAGCCCCAGCATTTT.

Only a few counts were recorded for this clonotype. The V gene is TRBV6-5, the J gene TRBJ2-7; no clear D. CDR1 and CDR2 (germline): MNHEY, SVGAGI. This CDR3 comprises 14 residues. Between the trimmed V and J ends, which lost 2 bases and 3 bases, there was a span of 11 bases. CDR3 nucleotide sequence: TGTGCCAGCAGTTACAGGGCCCCAATCTACGAGCAGTACTTC. Encoded protein: CASSYRAPIYEQYF.

The genes are TRBV7-2 and TRBJ2-1, with TRBD2 matching 12 bases. In germline, CDR1 is SGHTA, CDR2 FQGNSA. The V segment lost 5 bases and the J segment 5 bases; nucleotides outside the gene matches: 4. This CDR3 contains 15 residues. CDR3 amino acids: CASSRTSGKDNEQFF. Written as DNA, the CDR3 is TGTGCCAGCAGCCGGACTAGCGGGAAGGACAATGAGCAGTTCTTC.

The chain combines TRBV20-1 with TRBJ1-4, with a tentative D call TRBD1 (6 bases). CDR1 and CDR2 (germline): DFQATT, SNEGSKA (reference sequence). V was pared by 6 bases and J by 7 bases, with 21 bases between. This CDR3 comprises 15 residues. The CDR3 reads CSATILGGRREKLFF. In nucleotides, the CDR3 is TGCAGTGCCACCATCTTGGGGGGGCGACGTGAAAAACTGTTTTTT.

This clonotype has just a few counts. The chain carries TRBV7-2 and TRBJ2-7; no definite D call. V was pared by 8 bases and J by 3 bases, with 20 bases between. This CDR3 comprises 15 residues. Germline-derived CDR1 and CDR2 are SGHTA and FQGNSA. The DNA for the CDR3 is TGTGCCAGCGCCCCCCTTTGGAGTCCAGTCTACGAGCAGTACTTC. Amino acid sequence: CASAPLWSPVYEQYF.

This clonotype was seen a handful of times. The J gene is TRBJ2-7, the V gene TRBV20-1, with a possible D match to TRBD2 (7 bases). Germline CDR1 reads DFQATT; CDR2 reads SNEGSKA (reference sequence). This CDR3 comprises 15 residues. V was clipped by 1 base and J by 6 bases, with 19 bases between them. CDR3: CSARGIQGWGGEQYF. Here the CDR3 DNA reads TGCAGTGCTAGAGGCATACAGGGATGGGGGGGCGAGCAGTACTTC.

This clonotype was picked up many times. The chain is built from TRBV20-1 and TRBJ1-5, with 7 bases that match TRBD1. The CDR3 covers 14 residues. CDR1 DFQATT and CDR2 SNEGSKA come from the germline V gene (reference sequence). Losses at the gene ends were 6 bases for V and 5 bases for J; bases not matched to a gene: 10. As DNA, the CDR3 is TGCAGTGCGGGGGACAGCCAGGGTTATCAGCCCCAGCATTTT. Encoded protein: CSAGDSQGYQPQHF.

The chain uses TRBV20-1 and TRBJ2-2; perhaps TRBD2 as D (6 bases). The ends were cut back, 0 bases at V and 10 bases at J, with 15 bases in the middle. The CDR3 has 14 residues. CDR1 is DFQATT and CDR2 is SNEGSKA in the germline V gene (reference sequence). The CDR3 DNA is TGCAGTGCTAGAGATAAGGGGACTGCCGCGGAGCTGTTTTTT. It specifies CSARDKGTAAELFF.

This clonotype occurred a few times. This chain joins TRBV6-1 and TRBJ2-7; D is unresolved. Trimming left V 1 base short and J 7 bases short, with 5 bases between. The CDR3 is 11 amino acids. The germline V gene has CDR1 MNHNS and CDR2 SASEGT. DNA for the CDR3: TGTGCCAGCAGTGAAGTGGTGGAGCAGTACTTC. Translated, it gives CASSEVVEQYF.

The sample holds a few counts of this clonotype. This chain links TRBV4-3 with TRBJ2-3; D is perhaps TRBD2 (6 bases). CDR3 length: 15 residues. The V and J ends lost 2 bases and 1 base respectively, with 10 bases between them. Germline CDR1 reads LGHNA; CDR2 reads YSLEER. This CDR3 is CASSQTGTGTDTQYF. CDR3 in DNA: TGCGCCAGCAGCCAAACCGGGACTGGCACAGATACGCAGTATTTT.

The rearrangement joins TRBV18 to TRBJ2-3, with TRBD2 matching over 13 bases. CDR1 KGHSH and CDR2 LQKENI come from the germline V gene. J was trimmed by 5 bases and V by 5 bases; bases with no gene match: 16. The CDR3 has 19 residues. The CDR3: CASSAAAPGLAGSRDTQYF. The CDR3 coding sequence is TGTGCCAGCTCAGCAGCAGCACCGGGACTAGCGGGAAGTAGAGATACGCAGTATTTT.

This rearrangement joins TRBV4-3 to TRBJ2-1; 12 positions match TRBD2. Germline V gives CDR1 LGHNA, CDR2 YSLEER. CDR3 size: 16 residues. V was clipped by 5 bases and J by 3 bases; unmatched bases: 5. The CDR3, as DNA: TGCGCCAGCAGCAAGCGGACTAGCGGGGTCTACAATGAGCAGTTCTTC. It specifies CASSKRTSGVYNEQFF.

This clonotype has ten or more counts. This rearrangement joins TRBV6-5 to TRBJ2-1; unclear D gene. The CDR3 length is 15 residues. Looked up from germline, CDR1 is MNHEY and CDR2 is SVGAGI. Trimming removed 2 bases from V and 0 bases from J, with 8 bases in between. This chain's CDR3 is CASSYVPNSYNEQFF. CDR3 coding DNA: TGTGCCAGCAGTTACGTGCCGAACTCCTACAATGAGCAGTTCTTC.